A single sample gave rise to the 25 T cell receptor beta chains below, sequenced in a study of T cell repertoires in cytomegalovirus infection. TCRdb passed the reads through MiXCR, listing each CDR3 protein once. Counted here are 300,000 to 400,000 distinct CDR3 sequences, 9.5% occurring once; the ten biggest clones make up 4.3%. Sequenced material: PBMCs. These receptors all come from a human donor in good health (CMV status not recorded). Some clones in this sample may be carry-over from other donors' samples.

In its sample, this clonotype was seen many times. This chain uses TRBV25-1 with TRBJ2-2; D is unclear. V lost 7 bases and J 6 bases, leaving 18 bases between the germline ends. From germline, CDR1 is MGHDK and CDR2 SYGVNS. The CDR3 length is 15 residues. CDR3 sequence reads: CASNPASGIPGELFF. CDR3 coding DNA: TGTGCCAGCAACCCGGCGAGTGGAATTCCCGGGGAGCTGTTTTTT.

This clonotype has a handful of counts. The CDR3 spells CASTLDRGYNEQFF. For the CDR3, the DNA is TGTGCCAGCACACTGGACAGGGGTTACAATGAGCAGTTCTTC. This chain uses TRBV6-2 or TRBV6-3 with TRBJ2-1, with 9 bases fitting TRBD1. The CDR3 has 14 residues. V lost 7 bases, J lost 4 bases, and 5 bases stayed unmatched. Looked up from germline, CDR1 is MNHEY and CDR2 is SVGEGT.

The chain links TRBV19 to TRBJ1-5; a possible D gene is TRBD1 (6 bases). From germline, CDR1 is LNHDA and CDR2 SQIVND (reference sequence). CDR3 length: 14 amino acids. V was shortened by 6 bases and J by 3 bases, with 12 bases between the two germline ends. The CDR3 region has the DNA TGTGCCAGTAGGCCGAGACAGGACAATCAGCCCCAGCATTTT. It yields the protein CASRPRQDNQPQHF.

This clonotype was seen many times. In DNA, the CDR3 is TGTGCCAGCAGTTTGACACAGGGTTTCCACGAGCAGTACTTC. This sequence encodes CASSLTQGFHEQYF. The chain employs TRBV6-5 and TRBJ2-7; possibly TRBD1 for D (6 bases). Germline V lookup: CDR1 MNHEY, CDR2 SVGAGI. The length of the CDR3 is 14 residues. Trimming removed 4 bases at V and 5 bases at J, with 15 bases between.

This clonotype occurred many times. The chain employs TRBV7-2 and TRBJ2-6; D is perhaps TRBD2 (6 bases). V lost 4 bases to trimming and J lost 0 bases, with 16 bases between them. CDR1 is SGHTA, CDR2 FQGNSA, per germline. There are 18 residues in the CDR3. CDR3 loop: CASSSAGTFSSGANVLTF. CDR3 in DNA: TGTGCCAGCAGCTCCGCCGGGACTTTCAGCTCTGGGGCCAACGTCCTGACTTTC.

This clonotype has only a few counts. The V and J genes are TRBV7-9 and TRBJ2-7, with 7 bases matching TRBD1. Germline assignment: CDR1 SEHNR and CDR2 FQNEAQ (reference sequence). J was trimmed by 5 bases and V by 5 bases; bases with no gene match: 9. The CDR3 spans 14 residues. The CDR3 spells CASSPHRGLDEQYF. For the CDR3, the DNA is TGTGCCAGCAGCCCCCACAGGGGCCTCGACGAGCAGTACTTC.

CDR3 residues: CASSSDPAPGEQYF. For the CDR3, the DNA is TGCGCCAGCAGCTCGGACCCGGCCCCGGGGGAGCAGTACTTC. This sequence joins TRBV5-1 and TRBJ2-7; D might be TRBD2 (5 bases). Germline lookup yields CDR1 SGHRS and CDR2 YFSETQ. This CDR3 is 14 amino acids long. Between the trimmed V and J ends, which lost 3 bases and 7 bases, there was a span of 17 bases.

This clonotype occurred a few times. CDR3 in amino acids: CASVDGSYGYTF. CDR3 nucleotide sequence: TGTGCCAGCGTCGACGGAAGCTATGGCTACACCTTC. V usage is TRBV5-5 and J usage is TRBJ1-2; no clear D. Trimming stripped 7 bases from V and 4 bases from J, with 11 bases between. CDR1 and CDR2 (germline): SGHKS, YYEKEE (reference sequence). This CDR3 has 12 amino acids.

This clonotype was found many times. J is TRBJ2-3 and V is TRBV12-3 or TRBV12-4, with TRBD2 matching 11 bases. The CDR3 has 15 amino acids. V lost 5 bases and J lost 4; bases outside the gene matches: 5. The CDR3 loop is CASSPAGLAADTQYF. CDR3 sequence (DNA): TGTGCCAGCAGTCCCGCGGGACTAGCGGCAGATACGCAGTATTTT.

This clonotype was counted only a few times. The CDR3: CASSITGQGATNTQYF. The CDR3, as DNA: TGTGCCAGCAGTATAACGGGACAGGGGGCGACGAATACGCAGTATTTT. This chain joins TRBV6-6 and TRBJ2-3; 12 nucleotides match TRBD1. The CDR3 covers 16 residues. The junction had 10 bases not matched to a gene; V was cut back by 5 bases and J by 7 bases. The germline V gene has CDR1 MNHNY and CDR2 SVGAGI (reference sequence).

The J gene is TRBJ2-7, the V gene TRBV7-2; TRBD2 is a possible D gene (7 bases). CDR3 size: 15 residues. In germline, CDR1 is SGHTA, CDR2 FQGNSA. V gave up 5 bases and J gave up 2 bases, with 16 bases separating them. This chain's CDR3 is CASSPWGGAAYEQYF. CDR3 nucleotide sequence: TGTGCCAGCAGCCCCTGGGGGGGGGCAGCCTACGAGCAGTACTTC.

This clonotype has at least ten counts. The rearrangement uses TRBV7-6 and TRBJ2-1; 7 nucleotides line up with TRBD1. This CDR3 has 14 residues. The ends lost 5 bases at V and 7 bases at J; junction bases unmatched: 8. Germline CDR1 reads SGHVS; CDR2 reads FNYEAQ. The CDR3 nucleotides read TGTGCCAGCAGCCTCCGGACAGGAAGTAATGAGCAGTTCTTC. Translation gives CASSLRTGSNEQFF.

This chain joins TRBV20-1 and TRBJ1-4; no clear D gene. Trimming cost V 5 bases and J 4 bases, with 8 bases left between them. This CDR3 has 12 residues. The germline gives CDR1 DFQATT, CDR2 SNEGSKA (reference sequence). CDR3 bases: TGCAGTGCTCTATATTATAATGAAAAACTGTTTTTT. Encoded protein: CSALYYNEKLFF.

This clonotype was seen a few times. This chain links TRBV14 with TRBJ1-3; D is perhaps TRBD1 (6 bases). There are 16 residues in the CDR3. Trimming took 2 bases from V and 4 from J, leaving 15 bases between them. In germline, CDR1 is SGHDN, CDR2 FVKESK. The CDR3 region is CASSQFRSGDGNTIYF. Here the CDR3 DNA reads TGTGCCAGCAGCCAATTTCGGTCAGGGGACGGAAACACCATATATTTT.

This clonotype was observed a handful of times. The V and J genes are TRBV7-2 and TRBJ2-1, with D tentatively TRBD2 (5 bases). The V and J ends lost 8 bases and 7 bases respectively, with 9 bases between them. The CDR3 is made up of 11 amino acids. Looked up from germline, CDR1 is SGHTA and CDR2 is FQGNSA. The CDR3 DNA reads TGTGCCAGCCGAGGGTTTAATGAGCAGTTCTTC. Protein sequence: CASRGFNEQFF.

This clonotype was seen repeatedly, ten times or more. V gene TRBV15 combines with J gene TRBJ1-5, with a weak D call TRBD1 (5 bases). The germline V gene has CDR1 LNHNV and CDR2 YYDKDF (reference sequence). The CDR3 runs 18 residues. The V gene lost 0 bases and the J gene lost 2 bases, with 17 bases spanning the gap. In nucleotides, the CDR3 is TGTGCCACCAGCAGAGATCCTATGGCGGGGGGTGGCAATCAGCCCCAGCATTTT. Amino acid sequence: CATSRDPMAGGGNQPQHF. Full variable domain (missing parts from reference TRBV15 and TRBJ1-5): DAMVIQNPRYQVTQFGKPVTLSCSQTLNHNVMYWYQQKSSQAPKLLFHYYDKDFNNEADTPDNFQSRRPNTSFCFLDIRSPGLGDTAMYLCATSRDPMAGGGNQPQHFGDGTRLSIL.

This clonotype was seen ten or more times. The V gene is TRBV7-6, the J gene TRBJ2-7, with 11 bases matching TRBD2. The J segment lost 4 bases and the V segment lost 2 bases, leaving 19 bases of the junction unmatched. Germline V gene data show CDR1 as SGHVS and CDR2 as FNYEAQ. This CDR3 spans 20 amino acids. The CDR3 protein is CASSLNQVAGGPVGQYEQYF. CDR3 in DNA: TGTGCCAGCAGCTTAAATCAGGTAGCGGGAGGGCCGGTAGGGCAATACGAGCAGTACTTC.

The chain joins TRBV6-2 or TRBV6-3 to TRBJ2-7, with a tentative D call TRBD2 (7 bases). In germline, CDR1 is MNHEY, CDR2 SVGEGT. The CDR3 consists of 17 residues. The ends were cut back, 0 bases at V and 3 bases at J, with 18 bases in the middle. CDR3 nucleotide sequence: TGTGCCAGCAGTTACTCGAGCGGGACATCTAGCCACTACGAGCAGTACTTC. It specifies CASSYSSGTSSHYEQYF.

This clonotype was picked up many times. V gene TRBV20-1 combines with J gene TRBJ2-7; D ambiguous. This CDR3 is built from 18 residues. V was pared by 0 bases and J by 1 base, with 22 bases between. Per germline, CDR1 DFQATT and CDR2 SNEGSKA (reference sequence). The CDR3 loop is CSARDLVDVYVKSYEQYF. The CDR3 nucleotides are TGCAGTGCTAGAGATCTTGTTGACGTGTACGTGAAATCCTACGAGCAGTACTTC.

Only a few counts were recorded for this clonotype. The chain carries TRBV14 and TRBJ2-1, with a weak D call TRBD1 (5 bases). The V end was cut by 4 bases, the J end by 4 bases, with 11 bases between. CDR1 and CDR2 from the germline V gene are SGHDN and FVKESK. This CDR3 has 14 amino acids. The CDR3, as DNA: TGTGCCAGCAGCCTTTTCAGGGATTACAATGAGCAGTTCTTC. Protein product: CASSLFRDYNEQFF.

As for this clonotype: Given a much more abundant clone one base away, this may be a read error. The V call is TRBV28, the J call TRBJ1-5; D not resolved. CDR1 is MDHEN, CDR2 SYDVKM, per germline. This CDR3 contains 12 residues. The CDR3 loop is CASSFGVQPQLF. The CDR3 DNA reads as TGTGCCAGCAGTTTTGGGGTACAGCCCCAGCTTTTT.

This clonotype appeared many times. The genes are TRBV10-3 and TRBJ2-1, with D perhaps matching TRBD1 or TRBD2 (6 bases each). This CDR3 region has 15 residues. Trimming stripped 7 bases from V and 4 bases from J, with 17 bases between. The germline V gene encodes CDR1 ENHRY and CDR2 SYGVKD. The CDR3 here is CAIKASTGAYNEQFF. In nucleotides, the CDR3 is TGTGCCATCAAAGCCTCGACGGGGGCATACAATGAGCAGTTCTTC.

This clonotype showed up many times. The rearrangement joins TRBV7-2 to TRBJ2-1; 7 bases line up with TRBD2. This CDR3 comprises 12 residues. J gave up 15 bases and V 4 bases, and 9 bases lay outside the gene matches. Per germline, CDR1 SGHTA and CDR2 FQGNSA. CDR3 residues: CASSSSGTKLFF. DNA for the CDR3: TGTGCCAGCAGCTCTAGCGGAACGAAGCTGTTCTTC.

The chain carries TRBV15 and TRBJ1-3, with 9 bases lining up with TRBD1. V was clipped by 2 bases and J by 2 bases; unmatched bases: 19. The germline gives CDR1 LNHNV, CDR2 YYDKDF (reference sequence). The CDR3 is made up of 21 amino acids. The CDR3 bases are TGTGCCACCAGCAGACCACCGGGACAGGGTAAACCAGTTATGCCTGGAAACACCATATATTTT. Protein sequence: CATSRPPGQGKPVMPGNTIYF.

This clonotype was observed at least ten times. The chain couples TRBV6-1 to TRBJ2-3; no firm D call. Germline V gene sequence: CDR1 MNHNS, CDR2 SASEGT. The ends were cut back, 1 base at V and 6 bases at J, with 5 bases in the middle. There are 12 residues in the CDR3. As DNA, the CDR3 is TGTGCCAGCAGTGAAGGGTTGGATACGCAGTATTTT. This sequence encodes CASSEGLDTQYF.